These 11 T cell receptor beta chains share one sample of origin, sequenced in a study of CD8 T cells in Susac syndrome. RNA totalling about 0.45 to 1 ug underwent reverse transcription with random hexamers. TCRdb passed the immunoSEQ multiplex PCR reads through MiXCR, listing each CDR3 protein once. The data hold approximately 130,000 distinct CDR3 sequences, with roughly 89% observed a single time. The sequencing sample was made of CD8+ T cells from PBMCs. The receptor set was obtained from a human donor with multiple sclerosis.

The CDR3 DNA sequence: TGTGCCAGTAGTATCCGGACTAGCGGGAGCGCCGGGGAGCTGTTTTTT. Encoded protein: CASSIRTSGSAGELFF. The genes are TRBV19 and TRBJ2-2; 13 bases are a match to TRBD2. Germline V lookup: CDR1 LNHDA, CDR2 SQIVND (reference sequence). CDR3 length equals 16 residues. V lost 3 bases and J lost 6; bases outside the gene matches: 4.

The chain links TRBV19 to TRBJ2-3; 7 positions agree with TRBD2. The ends lost 5 bases at V and 4 bases at J; junction bases unmatched: 3. This CDR3 has 13 residues. Germline V lookup: CDR1 LNHDA, CDR2 SQIVND (reference sequence). As DNA, the CDR3 is TGTGCCAGTAGTGTGGGAGGGCCAGATACGCAGTATTTT. Protein product: CASSVGGPDTQYF.

The rearrangement joins TRBV6-2 or TRBV6-3 to TRBJ1-5, with D tentatively TRBD1 (5 bases). This CDR3 is 19 amino acids long. Germline V gene sequence: CDR1 MNHEY, CDR2 SVGEGT. V was shortened by 1 base and J by 6 bases, with 25 bases between the two germline ends. DNA for the CDR3: TGTGCCAGCAGTTACTTCGACTGGCGGGGCCAGGGAGACCTTCAGCCCCAGCATTTT. It specifies CASSYFDWRGQGDLQPQHF.

This chain joins TRBV6-4 and TRBJ2-3; 8 bases are a match to TRBD2. The length of the CDR3 is 14 residues. With V trimmed by 3 bases and J by 5 bases, 4 bases remained unmatched. Per germline, CDR1 MRHNA and CDR2 SNTAGT. CDR3 loop: CASSEAGEVDTQYF. CDR3 in DNA: TGTGCCAGCAGTGAAGCGGGAGAGGTAGATACGCAGTATTTT.

The chain employs TRBV5-6 and TRBJ2-7; 9 bases agree with TRBD1. The CDR3 extends over 14 amino acids. Germline CDR1 is SGHDT and CDR2 is YYEEEE. The ends lost 4 bases at V and 4 bases at J; junction bases unmatched: 6. For the CDR3, the DNA is TGTGCCAGCAGCCCTGGGACAGGGTGGTACGAGCAGTACTTC. Residues: CASSPGTGWYEQYF.

This clonotype came up once. The chain recombines TRBV13 with TRBJ2-4, with D unresolved. Deletions cut 4 bases from V and 6 bases from J, with 16 bases between. Germline V gives CDR1 PRHDT, CDR2 FYEKMQ (reference sequence). This CDR3 has 15 amino acids. Here the CDR3 reads CASSSPETLGNIQYF. As DNA, the CDR3 is TGTGCCAGCAGCTCCCCTGAGACATTAGGAAACATTCAGTACTTC. The full variable domain, completed using reference TRBV13 and TRBJ2-4, is AAGVIQSPRHLIKEKRETATLKCYPIPRHDTVYWYQQGPGQDPQFLISFYEKMQSDKGSIPDRFSAQQFSDYHSELNMSSLELGDSALYFCASSSPETLGNIQYFGAGTRLSVL.

This chain uses TRBV11-2 with TRBJ2-4, with 7 bases fitting TRBD2. With V trimmed by 3 bases and J by 7 bases, 6 bases remained unmatched. This CDR3 spans 14 amino acids. Germline V gene lookup returns CDR1 SGHAT and CDR2 FQNNGV. CDR3 bases: TGTGCCAGCAGCTTTCTCGCCGGGGGGAACATTCAGTACTTC. It is translated as CASSFLAGGNIQYF.

The chain combines TRBV7-9 with TRBJ1-2, with D possibly matching TRBD1 (5 bases). Trimming removed 4 bases at V and 0 bases at J, with 9 bases between. The CDR3 contains 14 residues. Germline V gives CDR1 SEHNR, CDR2 FQNEAQ (reference sequence). Written as DNA, the CDR3 is TGTGCCAGCAGCTCGGGGGAGACTAACTATGGCTACACCTTC. This sequence encodes CASSSGETNYGYTF.

The rearrangement uses TRBV2 and TRBJ2-1; no clear D gene. The CDR3 loop spans 15 amino acids. Trimming took 4 bases from V and 3 from J, leaving 13 bases between them. CDR1 is SNHLY and CDR2 is FYNNEI in the germline V gene. The CDR3 region is CASSVGPPVYNEQFF. In DNA form, the CDR3 reads TGTGCCAGCAGTGTAGGACCCCCCGTCTACAATGAGCAGTTCTTC.

The chain joins TRBV28 to TRBJ2-7; a weak D match, TRBD2 (5 bases). The germline V gene has CDR1 MDHEN and CDR2 SYDVKM. Trimming removed 3 bases from V and 3 bases from J, with 9 bases in between. The CDR3 totals 13 residues. The CDR3 reads CASSFYSGYEQYF. CDR3 coding DNA: TGTGCCAGCAGTTTTTACAGCGGCTACGAGCAGTACTTC.

J is TRBJ2-5 and V is TRBV27; no definite D call. V lost 4 bases and J lost 1, with 13 bases in between. There are 15 residues in the CDR3. The germline CDR1 and CDR2 sequences are MNHEY and SMNVEV (reference sequence). The CDR3 DNA follows: TGTGCCAGCAGTTCCTATACCACGAGCCAAGAGACCCAGTACTTC. Protein product: CASSSYTTSQETQYF.